The next 21 T cell receptor beta chains were all read from a single sample in a study of blood T cell repertoires in COVID-19. This table comes from immunoSEQ multiplex PCR, and its TCRdb copy is limited to in-frame clones, with some not included. The data hold 250,000 to 400,000 clones, with 85% observed a single time. Sequences were obtained from PBMCs or T cells enriched from blood (not recorded which). The origin of the receptors is a woman aged 25 to 39 who had been exposed to COVID-19.

Of note for this clone: The sample contains more than one DNA sequence encoding this CDR3. The chain is built from TRBV30 and TRBJ1-5; no clear D gene. V was cut by 0 bases and J by 1 base, with 7 bases left in between. The CDR3 loop spans 14 amino acids. Germline-derived CDR1 and CDR2 are GTSNPN and SVGIG (reference sequence). CDR3 amino acids: CAWSVSGSNQPQHF. The CDR3 DNA is TGTGCCTGGAGTGTAAGCGGGAGCAATCAGCCCCAGCATTTT.

This sequence joins TRBV19 and TRBJ2-7, with a weak D call TRBD1 (6 bases). This CDR3 is built from 11 residues. Trimming cost V 9 bases and J 6 bases, with 12 bases left between them. Germline CDR1 and CDR2: LNHDA and SQIVND (reference sequence). The CDR3 reads CASEQGGEQYF. The CDR3 region has the DNA TGTGCCAGCGAACAGGGCGGCGAGCAGTACTTC.

The V and J genes are TRBV25-1 and TRBJ1-2, with D unclear. Trimming removed 5 bases at V and 2 bases at J, with 9 bases between. Germline CDR1 MGHDK, CDR2 SYGVNS. The CDR3 loop spans 13 amino acids. The CDR3 spells CASSTDTNYGYTF. CDR3 nucleotide sequence: TGTGCCAGCAGTACCGACACGAACTATGGCTACACCTTC.

The J gene is TRBJ2-3, the V gene TRBV7-2; D might be TRBD1 (5 bases). V lost 7 bases and J 0 bases, leaving 17 bases between the germline ends. The CDR3 runs to 16 residues. Germline CDR1 SGHTA, CDR2 FQGNSA. The CDR3 sequence is CASKNSGATSTDTQYF. CDR3 sequence (DNA): TGTGCCAGCAAGAACTCTGGGGCAACTAGCACAGATACGCAGTATTTT.

The J gene is TRBJ2-2, the V gene TRBV28; tentatively, D is TRBD1 (6 bases). Germline V lookup: CDR1 MDHEN, CDR2 SYDVKM. Trimming cost V 5 bases and J 6 bases, with 16 bases left between them. CDR3 length equals 15 residues. CDR3 in DNA: TGTGCCAGCAGTCTGGGGGCCGTCCGGGCCGGGGAGCTGTTTTTT. Encoded protein: CASSLGAVRAGELFF.

The chain has TRBV11-2 and TRBJ1-6; no clear D. Germline CDR1 is SGHAT and CDR2 is FQNNGV. CDR3 length: 15 amino acids. Trimming removed 0 bases at V and 6 bases at J, with 9 bases between. The CDR3 DNA is TGTGCCAGCAGCTTAGAGCCAGGCAGTAATTCACCCCTCCACTTT. It is translated as CASSLEPGSNSPLHF.

The V call is TRBV9, the J call TRBJ2-5, with 10 bases matching TRBD1. V shed 4 bases and J 5 bases; nucleotides not matched to a gene: 5. There are 14 residues in the CDR3. Germline V gene sequence: CDR1 SGDLS, CDR2 YYNGEE. The CDR3 DNA reads as TGTGCCAGCAGCCCGACAGGGGGCATCGAGACCCAGTACTTC. Translating gives CASSPTGGIETQYF.

This clone has a single count. The V call is TRBV19, the J call TRBJ2-3, with no clear D. V was cut by 2 bases and J by 4 bases, with 10 bases left in between. The CDR3 sequence is 14 residues long. CDR1 and CDR2 (germline): LNHDA, SQIVND (reference sequence). The CDR3 DNA sequence: TGTGCCAGTAGTATAAGTAGTTCCCCAGATACGCAGTATTTT. Protein: CASSISSSPDTQYF.

The chain couples TRBV10-3 to TRBJ1-1; 8 nucleotides align to TRBD1. Trimming cost V 5 bases and J 0 bases; bases outside gene matches: 17. Germline V gene data show CDR1 as ENHRY and CDR2 as SYGVKD. The CDR3 is 19 amino acids. The CDR3 here is CAISLYKPGQEILNTEAFF. The CDR3 nucleotides are TGTGCCATCAGTTTATACAAACCGGGACAGGAGATTTTGAACACTGAAGCTTTCTTT.

The J gene is TRBJ2-6, the V gene TRBV24-1; perhaps TRBD2 as D (5 bases). Deletions cut 2 bases from V and 2 bases from J, with 6 bases between. The CDR3 loop spans 15 amino acids. CDR1 and CDR2 (germline): KGHDR, SFDVKD. DNA of the CDR3: TGTGCCACCAGTGATTCCGGGGCTGGGGCCAACGTCCTGACTTTC. It translates to CATSDSGAGANVLTF.

This chain joins TRBV12-3 or TRBV12-4 and TRBJ1-1, with D possibly TRBD1 on 6 matching bases. V dropped 2 bases and J dropped 7 bases, with 11 bases sitting between them. The CDR3 sequence is 13 residues long. CDR3 nucleotide sequence: TGTGCCAGCAGTTTACCGAACAGGGTTGAAGCTTTCTTT. It specifies CASSLPNRVEAFF.

This chain joins TRBV12-3 or TRBV12-4 and TRBJ1-6; D is unresolved. The CDR3 length is 13 residues. The ends were cut back, 3 bases at V and 10 bases at J, with 10 bases in the middle. The CDR3 DNA sequence: TGTGCCAGCAGTTTGCGGGGAGAGTCACCCCTCCACTTT. Translation: CASSLRGESPLHF.

This sequence joins TRBV24-1 and TRBJ2-1; TRBD1 agrees at 7 bases. The CDR3 covers 18 residues. Losses at the gene ends were 3 bases for V and 5 bases for J; bases not matched to a gene: 15. Germline CDR1 reads KGHDR; CDR2 reads SFDVKD. The CDR3 nucleotides are TGTGCCACCAGTGATCCCACCCACCCGGGACAGACGAACAATGAGCAGTTCTTC. This encodes CATSDPTHPGQTNNEQFF.

This sequence joins TRBV14 and TRBJ2-3; no clear D gene. Germline V gives CDR1 SGHDN, CDR2 FVKESK. V lost 2 bases to trimming and J lost 4 bases, with 10 bases between them. There are 14 residues in the CDR3. CDR3: CASSQLTRSDTQYF. As DNA, the CDR3 is TGTGCCAGCAGCCAACTCACTCGCTCAGATACGCAGTATTTT.

The rearrangement uses TRBV18 and TRBJ1-5; 7 nucleotides match TRBD1. The ends lost 8 bases at V and 3 bases at J; junction bases unmatched: 7. CDR1 KGHSH and CDR2 LQKENI come from the germline V gene. The CDR3 contains 14 residues. DNA for the CDR3: TGTGCCAGCCAACGGGACAGAAACAATCAGCCCCAGCATTTT. It codes for CASQRDRNNQPQHF.

This clone was seen once. The rearrangement joins TRBV20-1 to TRBJ1-6; no reliable D call. The V gene's germline CDR1 is DFQATT and CDR2 SNEGSKA (reference sequence). Trimming cost V 6 bases and J 7 bases, with 7 bases left between them. This CDR3 is 11 amino acids long. CDR3 in DNA: TGCAGTGCCCCGGAGAATTCACCCCTCCACTTT. Residues: CSAPENSPLHF.

This clone was recorded once. CDR3 nucleotide sequence: TGTGCCAGCAGTGAATTCAGGTACGAGCAGTACTTC. It encodes CASSEFRYEQYF. The chain uses TRBV25-1 and TRBJ2-7, with D unclear. Between the trimmed V and J ends, which lost 1 base and 4 bases, there was a span of 5 bases. The CDR3 covers 12 residues. Germline values: CDR1 MGHDK, CDR2 SYGVNS.

V is TRBV11-1 and J is TRBJ2-1; the D gene is possibly TRBD2 (6 bases). The CDR3 covers 14 residues. V lost 5 bases to trimming and J lost 6 bases, with 14 bases between them. Germline V CDR1 and CDR2: SGHAT, FQDESV (reference sequence). CDR3 in DNA: TGTGCCAGCAGCCTCAGCGGAGGGGCCAATGAGCAGTTCTTC. It is translated as CASSLSGGANEQFF.

The rearrangement links TRBV7-9 to TRBJ2-3; D uncertain. Trimming shortened V by 3 bases and J by 7 bases, and 8 bases separated the two germline ends. Germline V gene sequence: CDR1 SEHNR, CDR2 FQNEAQ (reference sequence). CDR3 length: 12 residues. In nucleotides, the CDR3 is TGTGCCAGCAGCTTTCCCAGAAATACGCAGTATTTT. It specifies CASSFPRNTQYF.

This clone appeared a single time. The J gene is TRBJ2-7, the V gene TRBV28, with D perhaps matching TRBD2 (5 bases). Germline V gene sequence: CDR1 MDHEN, CDR2 SYDVKM. This CDR3 comprises 15 residues. The V gene lost 6 bases and the J gene lost 3 bases, with 18 bases spanning the gap. The CDR3 reads CASSPASGLLYEQYF. CDR3 coding DNA: TGTGCCAGCAGCCCAGCCAGCGGCCTACTCTACGAGCAGTACTTC.

The V gene is TRBV7-4, the J gene TRBJ1-2; TRBD1 matches 9 bases. Trimming removed 2 bases from V and 8 bases from J; junction bases left unmatched: 9. The CDR3 runs to 15 residues. In germline, CDR1 is SGHVT, CDR2 SQSDAQ. The CDR3 region has the DNA TGTGCCAGCAGCTTACGTCGGACAGGGGTGGGAGGCTACACCTTC. Translation gives CASSLRRTGVGGYTF.